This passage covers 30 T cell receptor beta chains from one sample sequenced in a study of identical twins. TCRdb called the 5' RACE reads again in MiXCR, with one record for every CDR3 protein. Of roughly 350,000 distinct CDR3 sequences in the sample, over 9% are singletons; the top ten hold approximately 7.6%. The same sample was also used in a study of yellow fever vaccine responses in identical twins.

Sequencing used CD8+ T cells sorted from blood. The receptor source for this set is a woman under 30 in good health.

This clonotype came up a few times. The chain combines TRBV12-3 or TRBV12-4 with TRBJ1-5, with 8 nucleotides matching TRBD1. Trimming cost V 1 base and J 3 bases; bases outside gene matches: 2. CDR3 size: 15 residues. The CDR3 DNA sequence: TGTGCCAGCAGTTTAGGGACAGGGTTCAATCAGCCCCAGCATTTT. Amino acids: CASSLGTGFNQPQHF.

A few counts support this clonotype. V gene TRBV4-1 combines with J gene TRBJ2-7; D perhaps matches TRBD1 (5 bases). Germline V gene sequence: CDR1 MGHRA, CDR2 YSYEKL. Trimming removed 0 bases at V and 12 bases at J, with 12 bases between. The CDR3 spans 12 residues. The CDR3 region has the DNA TGCGCCAGCAGCCAAGACACCAGGGATCTGTACTTC. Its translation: CASSQDTRDLYF.

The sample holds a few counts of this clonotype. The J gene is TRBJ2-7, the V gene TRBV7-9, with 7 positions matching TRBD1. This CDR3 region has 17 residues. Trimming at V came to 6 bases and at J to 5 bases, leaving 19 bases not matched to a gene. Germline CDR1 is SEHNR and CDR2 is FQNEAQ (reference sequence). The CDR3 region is CASRNPNDPVRGHEQYF. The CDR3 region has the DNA TGTGCCAGCAGAAACCCTAACGACCCGGTAAGGGGGCACGAGCAGTACTTC.

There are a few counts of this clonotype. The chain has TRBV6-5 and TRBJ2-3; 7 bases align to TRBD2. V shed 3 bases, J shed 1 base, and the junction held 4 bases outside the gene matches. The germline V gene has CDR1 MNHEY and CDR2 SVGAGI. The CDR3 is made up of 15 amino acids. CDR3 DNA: TGTGCCAGCAGTTATGTAGCGGGTCGCACAGATACGCAGTATTTT. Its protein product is CASSYVAGRTDTQYF.

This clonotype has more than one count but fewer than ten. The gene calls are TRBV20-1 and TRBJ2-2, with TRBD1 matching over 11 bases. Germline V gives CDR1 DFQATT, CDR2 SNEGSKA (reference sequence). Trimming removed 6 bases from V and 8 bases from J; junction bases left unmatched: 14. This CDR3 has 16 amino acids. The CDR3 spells CSAPVPGQGVSGELFF. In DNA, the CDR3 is TGCAGTGCCCCTGTCCCGGGACAGGGGGTATCAGGGGAGCTGTTTTTT.

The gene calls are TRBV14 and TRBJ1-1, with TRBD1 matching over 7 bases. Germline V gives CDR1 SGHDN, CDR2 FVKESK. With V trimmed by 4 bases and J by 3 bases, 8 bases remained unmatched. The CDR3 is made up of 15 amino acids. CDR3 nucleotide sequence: TGTGCCAGCAGCCCGACAGGGAGTTTATACACTGAAGCTTTCTTT. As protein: CASSPTGSLYTEAFF. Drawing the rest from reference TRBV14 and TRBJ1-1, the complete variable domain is EAGVTQFPSHSVIEKGQTVTLRCDPISGHDNLYWYRRVMGKEIKFLLHFVKESKQDESGMPNNRFLAERTGGTYSTLKVQPAELEDSGVYFCASSPTGSLYTEAFFGQGTRLTVV.

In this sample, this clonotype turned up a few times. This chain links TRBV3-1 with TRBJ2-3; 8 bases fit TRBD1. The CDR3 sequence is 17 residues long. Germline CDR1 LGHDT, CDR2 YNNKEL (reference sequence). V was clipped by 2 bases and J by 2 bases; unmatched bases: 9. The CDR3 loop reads CASSQKGWTGITDTQYF. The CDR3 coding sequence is TGTGCCAGCAGCCAAAAGGGTTGGACAGGGATCACAGATACGCAGTATTTT.

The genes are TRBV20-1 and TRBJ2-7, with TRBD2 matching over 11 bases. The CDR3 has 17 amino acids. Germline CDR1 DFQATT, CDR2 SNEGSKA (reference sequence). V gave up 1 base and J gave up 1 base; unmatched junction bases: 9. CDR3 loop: CSARGELAGALSYEQYF. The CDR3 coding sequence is TGCAGTGCTAGAGGCGAACTAGCGGGAGCTCTATCCTACGAGCAGTACTTC.

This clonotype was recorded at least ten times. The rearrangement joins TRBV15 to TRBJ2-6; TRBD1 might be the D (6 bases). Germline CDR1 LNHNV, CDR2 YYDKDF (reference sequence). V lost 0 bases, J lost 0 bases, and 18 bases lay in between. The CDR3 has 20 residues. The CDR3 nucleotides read TGTGCCACCAGCAGAGACCGAACAGGGTTCGGGTACTCTGGGGCCAACGTCCTGACTTTC. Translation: CATSRDRTGFGYSGANVLTF.

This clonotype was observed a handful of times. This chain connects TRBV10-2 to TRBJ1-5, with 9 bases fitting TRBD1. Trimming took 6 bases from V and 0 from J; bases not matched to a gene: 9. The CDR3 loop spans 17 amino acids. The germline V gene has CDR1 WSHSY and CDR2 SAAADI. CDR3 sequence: CASRRNGTGLSNQPQHF. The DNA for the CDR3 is TGCGCCAGCAGGCGAAACGGGACAGGGCTTAGCAATCAGCCCCAGCATTTT.

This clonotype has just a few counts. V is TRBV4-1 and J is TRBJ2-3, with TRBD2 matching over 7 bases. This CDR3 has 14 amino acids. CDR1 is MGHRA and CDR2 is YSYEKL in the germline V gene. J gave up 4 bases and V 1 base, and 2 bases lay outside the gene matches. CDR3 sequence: CASSQGLAADTQYF. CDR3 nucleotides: TGCGCCAGCAGCCAAGGGCTAGCGGCAGATACGCAGTATTTT.

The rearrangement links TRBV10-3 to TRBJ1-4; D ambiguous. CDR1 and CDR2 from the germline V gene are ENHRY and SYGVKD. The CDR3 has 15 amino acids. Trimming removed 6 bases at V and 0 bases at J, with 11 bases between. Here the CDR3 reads CAIRRGSATNEKLFF. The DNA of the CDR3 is TGTGCCATCAGGAGAGGGAGTGCAACTAATGAAAAACTGTTTTTT.

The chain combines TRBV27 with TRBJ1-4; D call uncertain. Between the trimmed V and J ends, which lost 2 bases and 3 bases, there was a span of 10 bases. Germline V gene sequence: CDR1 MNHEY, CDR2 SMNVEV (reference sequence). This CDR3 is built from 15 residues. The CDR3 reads CASSLEAAPNEKLFF. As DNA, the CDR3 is TGTGCCAGCAGTTTAGAGGCAGCTCCTAATGAAAAACTGTTTTTT.

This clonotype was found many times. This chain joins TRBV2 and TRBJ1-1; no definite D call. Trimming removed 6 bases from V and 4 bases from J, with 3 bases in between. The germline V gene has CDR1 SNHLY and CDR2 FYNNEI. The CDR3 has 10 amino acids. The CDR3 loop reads CASRGTEAFF. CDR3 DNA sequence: TGTGCCAGCAGGGGCACTGAAGCTTTCTTT. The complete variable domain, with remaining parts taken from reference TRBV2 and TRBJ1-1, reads EPEVTQTPSHQVTQMGQEVILRCVPISNHLYFYWYRQILGQKVEFLVSFYNNEISEKSEIFDDQFSVERPDGSNFTLKIRSTKLEDSAMYFCASRGTEAFFGQGTRLTVV.

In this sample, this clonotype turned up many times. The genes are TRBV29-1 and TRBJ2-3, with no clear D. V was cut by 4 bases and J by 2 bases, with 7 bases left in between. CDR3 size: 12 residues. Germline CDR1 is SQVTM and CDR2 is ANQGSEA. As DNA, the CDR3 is TGCAGCGTTGGAGAGCCCACAGATACGCAGTATTTT. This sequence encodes CSVGEPTDTQYF.

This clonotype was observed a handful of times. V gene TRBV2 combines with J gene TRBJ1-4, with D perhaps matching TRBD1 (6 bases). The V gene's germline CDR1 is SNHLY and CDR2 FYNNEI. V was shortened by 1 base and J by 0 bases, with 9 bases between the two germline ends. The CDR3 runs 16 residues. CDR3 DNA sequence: TGTGCCAGCAGTGAAGGGACAGTAGCAACTAATGAAAAACTGTTTTTT. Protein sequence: CASSEGTVATNEKLFF.

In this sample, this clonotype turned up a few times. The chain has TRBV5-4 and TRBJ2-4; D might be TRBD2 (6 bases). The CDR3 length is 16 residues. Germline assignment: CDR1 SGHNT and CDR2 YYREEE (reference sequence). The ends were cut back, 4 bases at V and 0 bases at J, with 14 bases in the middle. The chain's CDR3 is CASSASGTVAKNIQYF. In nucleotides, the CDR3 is TGTGCCAGCAGCGCGTCCGGGACTGTAGCCAAAAACATTCAGTACTTC.

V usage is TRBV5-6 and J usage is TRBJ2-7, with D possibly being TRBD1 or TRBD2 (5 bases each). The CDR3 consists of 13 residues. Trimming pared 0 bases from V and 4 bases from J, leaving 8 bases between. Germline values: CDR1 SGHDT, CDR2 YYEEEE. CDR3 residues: CASSLGDHYEQYV. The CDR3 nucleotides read TGTGCCAGCAGCTTGGGGGACCATTACGAGCAGTACGTC.

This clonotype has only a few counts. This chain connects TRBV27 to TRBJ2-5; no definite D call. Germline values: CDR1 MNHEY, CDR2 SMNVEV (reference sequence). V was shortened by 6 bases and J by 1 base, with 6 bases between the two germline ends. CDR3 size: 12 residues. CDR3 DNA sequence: TGTGCCAGCAGGGGATTCCAAGAGACCCAGTACTTC. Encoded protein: CASRGFQETQYF.

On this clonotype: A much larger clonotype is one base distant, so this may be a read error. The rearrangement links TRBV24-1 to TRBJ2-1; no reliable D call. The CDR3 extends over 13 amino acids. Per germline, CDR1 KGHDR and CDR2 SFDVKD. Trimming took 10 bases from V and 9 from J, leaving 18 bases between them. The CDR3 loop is CATLAPASGEQFF. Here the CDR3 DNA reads TGTGCCACTTTGGCCCCGGCGTCGGGTGAGCAGTTCTTC.

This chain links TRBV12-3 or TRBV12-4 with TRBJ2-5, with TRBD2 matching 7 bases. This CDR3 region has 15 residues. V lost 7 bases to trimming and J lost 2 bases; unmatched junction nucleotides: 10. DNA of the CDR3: TGTGCCAGCACCATGGGGAGCGGGGATCAAGAGACCCAGTACTTC. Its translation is CASTMGSGDQETQYF.

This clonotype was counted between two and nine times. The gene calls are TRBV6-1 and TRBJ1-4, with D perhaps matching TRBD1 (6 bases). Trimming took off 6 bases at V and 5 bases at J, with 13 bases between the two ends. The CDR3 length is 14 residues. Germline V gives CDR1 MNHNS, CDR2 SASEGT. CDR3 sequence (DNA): TGTGCCAGCAGAGAGGACAGCGTGAATGAAAAACTGTTTTTT. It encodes CASREDSVNEKLFF.

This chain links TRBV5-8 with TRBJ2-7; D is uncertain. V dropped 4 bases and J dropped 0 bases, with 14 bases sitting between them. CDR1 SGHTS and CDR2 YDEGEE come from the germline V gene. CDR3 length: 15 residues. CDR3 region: CASSPIHLFSYEQYF. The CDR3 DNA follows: TGTGCCAGCAGCCCCATACACCTCTTCTCCTACGAGCAGTACTTC.

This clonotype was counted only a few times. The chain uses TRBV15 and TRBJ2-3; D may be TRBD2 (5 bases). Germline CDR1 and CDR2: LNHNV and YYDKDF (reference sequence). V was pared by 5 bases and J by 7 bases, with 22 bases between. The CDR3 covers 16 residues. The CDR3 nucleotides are TGTGCCACCAGCGCGAGCGGTAAAGACCCCTTATATACGCAGTATTTT. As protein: CATSASGKDPLYTQYF. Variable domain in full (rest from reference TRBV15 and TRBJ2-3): DAMVIQNPRYQVTQFGKPVTLSCSQTLNHNVMYWYQQKSSQAPKLLFHYYDKDFNNEADTPDNFQSRRPNTSFCFLDIRSPGLGDTAMYLCATSASGKDPLYTQYFGPGTRLTVL.

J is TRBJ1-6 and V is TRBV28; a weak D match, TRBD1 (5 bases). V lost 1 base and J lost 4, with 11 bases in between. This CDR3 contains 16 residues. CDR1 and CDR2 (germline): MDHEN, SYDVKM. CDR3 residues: CASSLSGSPYNSPLHF. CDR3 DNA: TGTGCCAGCAGTTTATCAGGGTCCCCTTATAATTCACCCCTCCACTTT.

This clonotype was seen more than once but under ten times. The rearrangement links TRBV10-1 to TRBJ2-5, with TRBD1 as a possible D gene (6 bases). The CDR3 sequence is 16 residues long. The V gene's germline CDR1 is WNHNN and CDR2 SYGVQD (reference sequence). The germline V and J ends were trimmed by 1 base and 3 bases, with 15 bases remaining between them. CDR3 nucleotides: TGCGCCAGCAGTGAGTTCGCCCCCAGGGGAAAAGAGACCCAGTACTTC. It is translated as CASSEFAPRGKETQYF.

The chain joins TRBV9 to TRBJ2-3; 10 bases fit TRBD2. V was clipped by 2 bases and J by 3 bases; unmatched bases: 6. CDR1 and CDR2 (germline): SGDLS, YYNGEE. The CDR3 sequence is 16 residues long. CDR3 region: CASSVGTSVLTDTQYF. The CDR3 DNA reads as TGTGCCAGCAGCGTGGGGACTAGCGTCTTAACAGATACGCAGTATTTT.

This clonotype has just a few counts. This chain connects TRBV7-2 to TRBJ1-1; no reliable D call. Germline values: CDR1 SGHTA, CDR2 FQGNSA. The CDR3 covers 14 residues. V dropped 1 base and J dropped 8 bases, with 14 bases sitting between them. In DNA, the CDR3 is TGTGCCAGCAGCTTAGGGCCGAGTGTATTCGAAGCTTTCTTT. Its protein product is CASSLGPSVFEAFF.

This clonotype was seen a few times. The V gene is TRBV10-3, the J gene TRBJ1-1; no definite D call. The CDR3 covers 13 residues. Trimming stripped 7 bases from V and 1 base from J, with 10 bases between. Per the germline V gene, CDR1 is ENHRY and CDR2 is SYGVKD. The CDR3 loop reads CAITVAGNTEAFF. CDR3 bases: TGTGCCATCACCGTTGCGGGGAACACTGAAGCTTTCTTT.

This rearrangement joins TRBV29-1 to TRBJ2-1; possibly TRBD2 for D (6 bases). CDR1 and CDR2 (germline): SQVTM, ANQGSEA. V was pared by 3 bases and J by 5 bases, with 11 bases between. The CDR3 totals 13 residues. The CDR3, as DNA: TGCAGCGTTGATACGGGAGCCGACAATGAGCAGTTCTTC. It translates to CSVDTGADNEQFF.